This T cell receptor beta chain originates from a study of shared clonotypes between healthy human individuals. Whole-study results and caveats: Naive subsets generally had larger estimated richness than memory subsets.

The V segment lost 6 bases and the J segment 4 bases; nucleotides outside the gene matches: 7. Germline V gene lookup returns CDR1 MDHEN and CDR2 SYDVKM. The CDR3 extends over 15 amino acids. Assay execution proceeded at the deep level. In the original workflow: ImmunoSEQ supplied junction-only sequences lacking quality scores, so filtering was different. Sequencing was performed with immunoSEQ multiplex PCR; in TCRdb, only in-frame clones are kept and a portion is missing. Clonal size and the V and J genes are those of that table, whereas D and trimming came from the DNA. This table has 600,000 to 750,000 clones, around 72% appearing once. About this clone itself: Its antigen is not known.

The sample comprised memory CD4+ T cells sorted from blood. Subset: CD45RA-negative fraction. This sequence originates from a woman in her thirties in good health. The chain joins TRBV28 to TRBJ1-3, with 9 positions matching TRBD1. In nucleotides, the CDR3 is TGTGCCAGCAGACCTACCGGGACAGGGGGAAACACCATATATTTT. This encodes CASRPTGTGGNTIYF.